This T cell receptor (beta chain) comes out of a study of blood T cell repertoires in COVID-19. V lost 6 bases and J lost 2; bases outside the gene matches: 8. This CDR3 is 16 amino acids long. Looked up from germline, CDR1 is SNHLY and CDR2 is FYNNEI. Measured with immunoSEQ multiplex PCR; TCRdb has only the in-frame clones, and not every one. The sample shows 90,000 to 120,000 clones, approximately 89% of them seen only once. Only one count was recorded for this clone. The V gene is TRBV2, the J gene TRBJ1-3, with 9 bases aligning to TRBD1. The source of this sequence is a man in his fifties with active or convalescent COVID-19. The specimen was peripheral blood. DNA for the CDR3: TGTGCCAGCAGCCGAATCCGGGACAGGGCTGGAAACACCATATATTTT. It codes for CASSRIRDRAGNTIYF.